This TCR beta chain was documented in a study of identifying expanded T cells in peripheral blood. Sequencing was performed with immunoSEQ multiplex PCR; in TCRdb, only in-frame clones are kept and a portion is missing. This table holds about 98,000 clones, around 88% found once. Per germline, CDR1 SGHRS and CDR2 YFSETQ. V was cut by 0 bases and J by 9 bases, with 31 bases left in between. The CDR3 sequence is 19 residues long. What was sequenced was blood. The clonotype comes from a person aged 18 to 70 in good health. The chain employs TRBV5-1 and TRBJ2-7; D may be TRBD2 (7 bases). For the CDR3, the DNA is TGCGCCAGCAGCTTGGTCGCCCGGAGTAGCGGGCTTTCCAGGGGAGGGCAGTACTTC. Translating gives CASSLVARSSGLSRGGQYF.